This is a list of T cell receptor beta chains from one sample in a study of blood T cell repertoires in COVID-19. Generated by immunoSEQ multiplex PCR, the TCRdb table keeps only in-frame clones and is missing some. The table includes 90,000 to 120,000 clones, about 80% detected once. Sequencing was performed on peripheral blood. The receptors were gathered from a man in his 70s with acute or convalescent COVID-19. The CDR3 runs from the conserved cysteine through the conserved F or W. D genes are given only for firm matches. Size is stated for part of the rows, as once, few or many counts, or as a class when the clone is expanded.

CDR3 protein	CDR3 DNA	D gene	V gene	J gene	clone size
CASSPDRGPEKLFF	TGTGCCAGCAGCCCGGACAGGGGCCCTGAAAAACTGTTTTTT	TRBD1	TRBV7-9	TRBJ1-4	.
CASSPGGGTRSYEQYF	TGTGCCAGCAGCCCCGGGGGGGGAACCCGCTCCTACGAGCAGTACTTC	TRBD2	TRBV5-4	TRBJ2-7	few
CASSLEATGGALNEQFF	TGCGCCAGCAGCTTGGAAGCGACAGGGGGGGCTCTGAATGAGCAGTTCTTC	TRBD1	TRBV5-1	TRBJ2-1	.
CASSPIQGDTEAFF	TGTGCCAGCTCACCAATACAGGGTGACACTGAAGCTTTCTTT	.	TRBV18	TRBJ1-1	once
CASSLDRGISYEQYF	TGTGCCAGCAGCTTAGACAGGGGAATTTCCTACGAGCAGTACTTC	TRBD1	TRBV7-8	TRBJ2-7	.
CASSASGTGGKLFF	TGTGCCAGCAGCGCCTCCGGGACAGGGGGAAAACTGTTTTTT	TRBD1	TRBV2	TRBJ1-4	.
CAISESSVPGANVLTF	TGTGCCATCAGTGAGTCTTCGGTACCCGGGGCCAACGTCCTGACTTTC	.	TRBV10-3	TRBJ2-6	.
CASNPSGGAGEQFF	TGTGCCAGCAACCCTAGCGGGGGGGCGGGTGAGCAGTTCTTC	TRBD2	TRBV7-9	TRBJ2-1	.
CASNHKQGGTEAFF	TGTGCCAGCAACCATAAACAGGGTGGCACTGAAGCTTTCTTT	.	TRBV14	TRBJ1-1	few
CASSRFTGGSYEQYF	TGTGCCAGCAGCCGTTTCACAGGGGGCTCGTACGAGCAGTACTTC	TRBD1	TRBV6-5	TRBJ2-7	.
CASSQGAGGGLNTEAFF	TGTGCCAGCAGCCAAGGCGCAGGTGGAGGACTGAACACTGAAGCTTTCTTT	.	TRBV3-1/TRBV3-2	TRBJ1-1	.
CASGDPGRVYGYTF	TGTGCCAGCGGAGACCCCGGGAGGGTCTATGGCTACACCTTC	.	TRBV7-9	TRBJ1-2	.
CASSPRTGDEKLFF	TGTGCCAGCAGCCCTCGGACAGGGGACGAAAAACTGTTTTTT	TRBD1	TRBV3-1/TRBV3-2	TRBJ1-4	.
CSVEVGAKEQYF	TGCAGCGTTGAGGTGGGGGCGAAGGAGCAGTACTTC	.	TRBV29-1	TRBJ2-7	.
CASSFGENYGYTF	TGTGCCAGCAGCTTTGGGGAGAACTATGGCTACACCTTC	.	TRBV6-5	TRBJ1-2	.
CASSRIERTEAFF	TGTGCCAGCAGCCGAATTGAGCGCACTGAAGCTTTCTTT	.	TRBV6-5	TRBJ1-1	.
CASSLARQGSPYGYTF	TGTGCCAGCAGCTTGGCCCGGCAGGGGTCCCCCTATGGCTACACCTTC	.	TRBV5-5	TRBJ1-2	.
CASTEAGVYGYTF	TGTGCCAGTACGGAGGCAGGGGTTTATGGCTACACCTTC	.	TRBV19	TRBJ1-2	.
CASSPRGGGTGELFF	TGCGCCAGCAGCCCGAGAGGCGGGGGGACCGGGGAGCTGTTTTTT	TRBD2	TRBV5-1	TRBJ2-2	.
CASSVVDRGGYTF	TGTGCCAGCAGCGTAGTTGACAGGGGAGGCTACACCTTC	TRBD1	TRBV9	TRBJ1-2	few
CASSLKGARTEAFF	TGTGCCAGCAGCTTAAAGGGGGCGCGGACTGAAGCTTTCTTT	TRBD1	TRBV7-2	TRBJ1-1	.
CASSELKGEDNSPLHF	TGTGCCAGCAGTGAGCTAAAGGGAGAGGATAATTCACCCCTCCACTTT	.	TRBV2	TRBJ1-6	.
CASSPGGWRELFF	TGTGCCAGCTCCCCCGGAGGATGGAGGGAGCTGTTTTTT	.	TRBV18	TRBJ2-2	.
CASSVMGQVKNEQFF	TGTGCCAGCAGTGTGATGGGACAGGTGAAAAATGAGCAGTTCTTC	TRBD1	TRBV2	TRBJ2-1	.
CASSLDTGFYSPLHF	TGTGCCAGCAGCTTAGATACAGGGTTTTATTCACCCCTCCACTTT	.	TRBV7-3	TRBJ1-6	once
CASSNRGQDYGYTF	TGTGCCAGTAGCAACAGGGGGCAAGACTATGGCTACACCTTC	TRBD1	TRBV19	TRBJ1-2	once
CASSLGRALINQPQHF	TGTGCCAGCAGCTTAGGGAGGGCCCTGATAAATCAGCCCCAGCATTTT	.	TRBV7-2	TRBJ1-5	.
CAIRGQYNSPLHF	TGTGCCATCAGGGGACAGTATAATTCACCCCTCCACTTT	TRBD1	TRBV10-3	TRBJ1-6	.
CASSQEGGHGEQYF	TGTGCCAGCAGCCAAGAGGGAGGGCACGGCGAGCAGTACTTC	TRBD2	TRBV3-1/TRBV3-2	TRBJ2-7	few
CASSLATYQETQYF	TGTGCCAGCAGCTTAGCCACGTACCAAGAGACCCAGTACTTC	.	TRBV5-4	TRBJ2-5	.
CASTGGEKLFF	TGTGCCAGCACGGGGGGTGAAAAACTGTTTTTT	.	TRBV12-3/TRBV12-4	TRBJ1-4	.
CASNPHQGNTEAFF	TGTGCCAGCAACCCGCATCAGGGCAACACTGAAGCTTTCTTT	.	TRBV6-5	TRBJ1-1	.
CATSSGGGSYNEQFF	TGTGCCACCTCGAGCGGGGGGGGCTCCTACAATGAGCAGTTCTTC	TRBD2	TRBV27	TRBJ2-1	.
CASSAPVRNEQFF	TGCGCCAGCAGCGCCCCCGTGCGGAATGAGCAGTTCTTC	.	TRBV5-1	TRBJ2-1	.
CASSSPGGNTEAFF	TGTGCCAGCAGCTCCCCGGGGGGGAACACTGAAGCTTTCTTT	.	TRBV7-3	TRBJ1-1	.
CASSQDKNTEAFF	TGTGCCAGCAGCCAGGACAAGAACACTGAAGCTTTCTTT	.	TRBV6-5	TRBJ1-1	.
CASSQEITNDQPQHF	TGCGCCAGCAGCCAAGAAATAACAAATGATCAGCCCCAGCATTTT	.	TRBV4-3	TRBJ1-5	.
CATSDFSGGYTF	TGTGCCACCAGTGATTTTTCGGGTGGCTACACCTTC	.	TRBV24-1	TRBJ1-2	.
CASSSTPGLRNTEAFF	TGTGCCAGCAGCTCCACACCAGGACTTCGGAACACTGAAGCTTTCTTT	.	TRBV7-9	TRBJ1-1	.
CASTLDSTYEQYF	TGTGCCAGCACCTTAGACAGTACCTACGAGCAGTACTTC	.	TRBV28	TRBJ2-7	.
CASSIDRANGIQYF	TGTGCCAGTAGTATAGACAGGGCTAATGGGATCCAGTACTTC	.	TRBV19	TRBJ2-5	.
CASSQEPGSSGNTIYF	TGTGCCAGCAGCCAAGAGCCGGGTTCCTCTGGAAACACCATATATTTT	.	TRBV4-2	TRBJ1-3	.
CASSSDRFPYEQYF	TGTGCCAGCAGCTCCGACAGGTTTCCCTACGAGCAGTACTTC	.	TRBV6-5	TRBJ2-7	.
CASMWEGQGEETQYF	TGTGCCAGCATGTGGGAGGGACAGGGGGAAGAGACCCAGTACTTC	TRBD1	TRBV7-9	TRBJ2-5	few
CASSVGSGWNTGELFF	TGTGCCAGCAGCGTAGGTAGCGGGTGGAACACCGGGGAGCTGTTTTTT	TRBD2	TRBV9	TRBJ2-2	.
CASSLGPYNEQFF	TGTGCCAGCAGCTTAGGGCCGTACAATGAGCAGTTCTTC	.	TRBV7-2	TRBJ2-1	few